Listed here are 24 T cell receptor beta chains from one sample, sequenced in a study of blood T cell repertoires in COVID-19. Profiling relied on immunoSEQ multiplex PCR, and the TCRdb table lists in-frame clones only, not all of them. The sample comprises 300,000 or so clones, 70% to 90% of which are singletons, and 5.5% to 7% rests with the top ten. The sequenced material came from peripheral blood. Receptor source: a woman aged 30 to 39 who had recovered from COVID-19.

V usage is TRBV5-1 and J usage is TRBJ2-5; D is unresolved. Trimming pared 0 bases from V and 3 bases from J, leaving 9 bases between. Germline assignment: CDR1 SGHRS and CDR2 YFSETQ. The CDR3 is 14 residues long. The chain's CDR3 is CASSLAVTEETQYF. In DNA form, the CDR3 reads TGCGCCAGCAGCTTGGCCGTCACAGAAGAGACCCAGTACTTC.

The V and J genes are TRBV7-6 and TRBJ1-4; maybe TRBD1 (6 bases). CDR3 size: 17 residues. The germline V and J ends were trimmed by 6 bases and 0 bases, with 17 bases remaining between them. Germline lookup yields CDR1 SGHVS and CDR2 FNYEAQ. The CDR3 here is CASSPGRGIATNEKLFF. CDR3 sequence (DNA): TGTGCCAGCAGTCCGGGGAGGGGGATTGCAACTAATGAAAAACTGTTTTTT.

This clone was picked up a small number of times. The gene calls are TRBV21-1 and TRBJ1-2; the table names TRBD1, a call not compared with the DNA. TRBV21-1 is marked as a pseudogene. This CDR3 contains 15 residues. The CDR3 spells CASSERTGPIYGYTF. DNA of the CDR3: TGTGCCAGCAGCGAAAGGACAGGGCCAATCTATGGCTACACCTTC.

Remarks on this clone: Other DNA sequences in the same sample also yield this CDR3. The genes are TRBV28 and TRBJ1-4; maybe TRBD1 (6 bases). The germline V and J ends were trimmed by 6 bases and 0 bases, with 8 bases remaining between them. The germline V gene encodes CDR1 MDHEN and CDR2 SYDVKM. The CDR3 is 14 residues long. The CDR3 spells CASRSGATNEKLFF. As DNA, the CDR3 is TGTGCCAGCAGGTCAGGGGCAACTAATGAAAAACTGTTTTTT. The full variable domain, with the rest looked up from reference TRBV28 and TRBJ1-4, is DVKVTQSSRYLVKRTGEKVFLECVQDMDHENMFWYRQDPGLGLRLIYFSYDVKMKEKGDIPEGYSVSREKKERFSLILESASTNQTSMYLCASRSGATNEKLFFGSGTQLSVL.

V and J are TRBV7-2 and TRBJ1-1, with 9 bases lining up with TRBD1. The CDR3 spans 16 residues. V lost 2 bases and J lost 5; bases outside the gene matches: 9. CDR1 is SGHTA and CDR2 is FQGNSA in the germline V gene. Written as DNA, the CDR3 is TGTGCCAGCAGCTTAACACCACAGGGGGCGGTTACTGAAGCTTTCTTT. Protein sequence: CASSLTPQGAVTEAFF.

The chain combines TRBV10-3 with TRBJ1-1; 9 bases are shared with TRBD1. With V trimmed by 11 bases and J by 4 bases, 17 bases remained unmatched. The CDR3 has 16 residues. Per the germline V gene, CDR1 is ENHRY and CDR2 is SYGVKD. The CDR3 region is CAVGSGTGSIGTEAFF. CDR3 coding DNA: TGTGCCGTTGGATCTGGGACAGGGTCGATCGGCACTGAAGCTTTCTTT.

The CDR3 loop is CASSYFGGTSGADNEQFF. In nucleotides, the CDR3 is TGTGCCAGCAGTTATTTTGGGGGGACTAGCGGGGCAGACAATGAGCAGTTCTTC. The rearrangement links TRBV6-2 or TRBV6-3 to TRBJ2-1, with TRBD2 matching over 13 bases. Trimming cost V 3 bases and J 5 bases; bases outside gene matches: 10. Per germline, CDR1 MNHEY and CDR2 SVGEGT. The CDR3 covers 18 residues.

The chain combines TRBV13 with TRBJ2-1, with D hard to call. V lost 5 bases and J 0 bases, leaving 11 bases between the germline ends. Germline V lookup: CDR1 PRHDT, CDR2 FYEKMQ (reference sequence). The CDR3 runs to 15 residues. The DNA for the CDR3 is TGTGCCAGCAGCCTATGGCAGGACTCCTACAATGAGCAGTTCTTC. Translation: CASSLWQDSYNEQFF.

This chain uses TRBV4-3 with TRBJ1-2; 7 bases match TRBD1. Germline CDR1 LGHNA, CDR2 YSLEER. This CDR3 has 15 residues. With V trimmed by 0 bases and J by 11 bases, 12 bases remained unmatched. CDR3 in amino acids: CASSQDPVPGQTYTF. The DNA of the CDR3 is TGCGCCAGCAGCCAAGATCCTGTCCCGGGACAGACATACACCTTC.

The chain employs TRBV27 and TRBJ2-7; unclear D gene. CDR1 and CDR2 (germline): MNHEY, SMNVEV (reference sequence). This CDR3 contains 13 residues. Trimming removed 5 bases at V and 0 bases at J, with 8 bases between. The CDR3: CASSPGSSYEQYF. CDR3 DNA sequence: TGTGCCAGCAGTCCCGGGTCCTCCTACGAGCAGTACTTC.

This clone was counted a few times. This CDR3 is also generated by other DNA sequences in the sample. The rearrangement uses TRBV9 and TRBJ2-3; D is perhaps TRBD1 (6 bases). Germline CDR1 and CDR2: SGDLS and YYNGEE. The CDR3 has 15 residues. V lost 2 bases and J 1 base, leaving 11 bases between the germline ends. The CDR3 spells CASSVEQGRTDTQYF. CDR3 bases: TGTGCCAGCAGCGTGGAACAGGGACGCACAGATACGCAGTATTTT.

This clone was observed a single time. As DNA, the CDR3 is TGTGCCAGCAGCTTTTTGGAGGGGGCCTTCACCGAGCAGTACTTC. Encoded protein: CASSFLEGAFTEQYF. This rearrangement joins TRBV5-8 to TRBJ2-7; TRBD1 might be the D (7 bases). V shed 2 bases and J shed 6 bases, with 18 bases lying between them. This CDR3 has 15 amino acids. Germline assignment: CDR1 SGHTS and CDR2 YDEGEE.

V and J are TRBV5-1 and TRBJ2-1, with D maybe TRBD1 (6 bases). Looked up from germline, CDR1 is SGHRS and CDR2 is YFSETQ. CDR3 size: 14 residues. V shed 0 bases and J shed 6 bases, with 10 bases lying between them. CDR3 sequence: CASSLAQQGNEQFF. The CDR3 nucleotides read TGCGCCAGCAGCTTGGCTCAACAGGGCAATGAGCAGTTCTTC.

The V call is TRBV10-3, the J call TRBJ1-2, with TRBD1 matching 7 bases. The trim removed 2 bases at V and 2 bases at J, leaving 8 bases unmatched. This CDR3 is built from 16 residues. Looked up from germline, CDR1 is ENHRY and CDR2 is SYGVKD. The chain's CDR3 is CAISEANRGRNYGYTF. CDR3 nucleotide sequence: TGTGCCATCAGTGAGGCGAACAGGGGCCGAAACTATGGCTACACCTTC.

The chain uses TRBV9 and TRBJ2-7; TRBD2 matches at 16 bases. V trimming: 4 bases; J trimming: 7 bases; junction bases outside the gene matches: 8. Germline V gene sequence: CDR1 SGDLS, CDR2 YYNGEE. This CDR3 is 16 amino acids long. In DNA form, the CDR3 reads TGTGCCAGCAGCCCAGTTCCGGGACTAGCGGGAGGGGAGCAGTACTTC. Translated: CASSPVPGLAGGEQYF.

The chain joins TRBV4-2 to TRBJ2-2, with a weak D call TRBD2 (6 bases). The CDR3 extends over 15 amino acids. Trimming took 0 bases from V and 8 from J, leaving 13 bases between them. The germline CDR1 and CDR2 sequences are LGHNA and YNFKEQ. Here the CDR3 DNA reads TGTGCCAGCAGCCAAGAGCGGGACTGGACGGGGGAGCTGTTTTTT. Encoded protein: CASSQERDWTGELFF.

V gene TRBV5-1 combines with J gene TRBJ2-5; TRBD2 might be the D (5 bases). V was cut by 4 bases and J by 5 bases, with 12 bases left in between. Germline V gives CDR1 SGHRS, CDR2 YFSETQ. There are 13 residues in the CDR3. The DNA for the CDR3 is TGCGCCAGCAGCCCCCCAGGCGGGGAGACCCAGTACTTC. It is translated as CASSPPGGETQYF. Combining the CDR3 with reference TRBV5-1 and TRBJ2-5 gives the whole variable domain KAGVTQTPRYLIKTRGQQVTLSCSPISGHRSVSWYQQTPGQGLQFLFEYFSETQRNKGNFPGRFSGRQFSNSRSEMNVSTLELGDSALYLCASSPPGGETQYFGPGTRLLVL.

The chain carries TRBV5-4 and TRBJ2-3; 8 nucleotides agree with TRBD2. CDR3 length: 16 residues. Germline CDR1 SGHNT, CDR2 YYREEE (reference sequence). With 2 bases clipped from V and 0 bases from J, the junction kept 5 bases outside the gene matches. The CDR3 protein is CASSFRSGGSTDTQYF. CDR3 in DNA: TGTGCCAGCAGCTTTAGGAGCGGGGGAAGCACAGATACGCAGTATTTT.

This clone was recorded only once. In nucleotides, the CDR3 is TGTGCCAGCAGTTTTGAACAGGGGGATGAAGCTTTCTTT. It is translated as CASSFEQGDEAFF. The chain recombines TRBV12-3 or TRBV12-4 with TRBJ1-1; TRBD1 aligns across 8 bases. Unmatched junction bases numbered 4, after V lost 3 bases and J lost 7 bases. This CDR3 spans 13 amino acids.

This clone was observed a single time. The chain couples TRBV6-4 to TRBJ1-5; TRBD1 agrees at 7 bases. The CDR3 length is 15 residues. Germline CDR1 is MRHNA and CDR2 is SNTAGT. Germline trimming cut 7 bases from V and 3 bases from J; bases unmatched to any gene: 9. In nucleotides, the CDR3 is TGTGCCAGCATGACAGGGTTCGCGGTCAATCAGCCCCAGCATTTT. Translating it yields CASMTGFAVNQPQHF.

The chain couples TRBV7-2 to TRBJ1-3; TRBD1 agrees at 8 bases. The CDR3 has 17 amino acids. Losses at the gene ends were 5 bases for V and 0 bases for J; bases not matched to a gene: 9. CDR1 is SGHTA, CDR2 FQGNSA, per germline. As DNA, the CDR3 is TGTGCCAGCAGCCTCGGGACAGGTGCCTTCTCTGGAAACACCATATATTTT. Amino acids: CASSLGTGAFSGNTIYF.

The chain recombines TRBV6-5 with TRBJ2-7, with 12 positions matching TRBD1. The CDR3 covers 15 residues. CDR1 is MNHEY, CDR2 SVGAGI, per germline. V lost 6 bases and J lost 4; bases outside the gene matches: 7. CDR3 nucleotide sequence: TGTGCCAGCAGGGGACAGGGGGCTGCCAGTTACGAGCAGTACTTC. Translation gives CASRGQGAASYEQYF.

This rearrangement joins TRBV3-1 (or the pseudogene TRBV3-2) to TRBJ1-5; maybe TRBD1 (5 bases). This CDR3 has 15 residues. Germline CDR1 and CDR2: LGHDT and YNNKEL (reference sequence). V lost 0 bases, J lost 8 bases, and 14 bases lay in between. The CDR3 reads CASSQDEGEPEPQHF. The CDR3 nucleotides read TGTGCCAGCAGCCAAGATGAAGGGGAACCTGAGCCCCAGCATTTT.

The chain employs TRBV4-1 and TRBJ1-5; D unclear. With 0 bases removed from V and 0 bases from J, the gap between germline ends came to 9 bases. The CDR3 is made up of 16 amino acids. The V gene's germline CDR1 is MGHRA and CDR2 YSYEKL. CDR3 bases: TGCGCCAGCAGCCAAGAAGTGGCGGGTAGCAATCAGCCCCAGCATTTT. It specifies CASSQEVAGSNQPQHF.